These 8 T cell receptor beta chains share one sample of origin, sequenced in a study of early T cells in non-severe SARS-CoV-2 infection. TCRdb ran MiXCR on the 5' RACE reads and lists one entry per CDR3 protein. The table records over 60,000 distinct CDR3 sequences, roughly a tenth of them present only once. The sequencing sample was made of whole blood. All receptors derive from an adult who was a healthcare worker with PCR-confirmed SARS-CoV-2 infection or an uninfected control (not recorded which).

This clonotype appeared many times. V and J are TRBV5-6 and TRBJ1-6; D perhaps matches TRBD1 (6 bases). The germline V gene encodes CDR1 SGHDT and CDR2 YYEEEE. This CDR3 spans 18 amino acids. Trimming pared 3 bases from V and 2 bases from J, leaving 18 bases between. DNA of the CDR3: TGTGCCAGCAGCTCCGGGACATCAAATGGGCCCTATAATTCACCCCTCCACTTT. Translation gives CASSSGTSNGPYNSPLHF.

This clonotype was observed at least ten times. The chain links TRBV18 to TRBJ2-4; weak D call: TRBD2 (5 bases). Between the trimmed V and J ends, which lost 6 bases and 9 bases, there was a span of 12 bases. Germline assignment: CDR1 KGHSH and CDR2 LQKENI. CDR3 length: 12 amino acids. CDR3 region: CASSPGKGIQYF. The CDR3 DNA reads as TGTGCCAGCTCCCCCGGGAAAGGCATTCAGTACTTC.

This clonotype was seen at least ten times. The rearrangement joins TRBV6-6 to TRBJ1-5; TRBD1 is a possible D gene (6 bases). CDR1 and CDR2 (germline): MNHNY, SVGAGI (reference sequence). Between the trimmed V and J ends, which lost 3 bases and 8 bases, there was a span of 14 bases. CDR3 size: 14 residues. The CDR3 DNA sequence: TGTGCCAGCAGTTATAGGTACAGGGAGAAGCCCCAGCATTTT. Its protein product is CASSYRYREKPQHF.

This chain links TRBV7-2 with TRBJ2-1; TRBD2 aligns across 8 bases. Germline V gene data show CDR1 as SGHTA and CDR2 as FQGNSA. CDR3 length: 13 residues. After removal of 4 bases from V and 7 bases from J, the junction contained 3 bases not matched to a gene. Here the CDR3 reads CASSWTSMNEQFF. The CDR3 DNA follows: TGTGCCAGCAGCTGGACTAGCATGAATGAGCAGTTCTTC. The full variable domain, rest sourced from reference TRBV7-2 and TRBJ2-1, is GAGVSQSPSNKVTEKGKDVELRCDPISGHTALYWYRQSLGQGLEFLIYFQGNSAPDKSGLPSDRFSAERTGGSVSTLTIQRTQQEDSAVYLCASSWTSMNEQFFGPGTRLTVL.

There are a few counts of this clonotype. The chain joins TRBV5-1 to TRBJ2-5; D is unresolved. This CDR3 region has 12 residues. Trimming left V 1 base short and J 1 base short, with 2 bases between. Germline CDR1 and CDR2: SGHRS and YFSETQ. This CDR3 reads CASSLSQETQYF. The DNA of the CDR3 is TGCGCCAGCAGCTTGTCCCAAGAGACCCAGTACTTC.

This clonotype was observed a few times. The chain joins TRBV10-3 to TRBJ2-7; a possible D gene is TRBD2 (7 bases). Germline lookup yields CDR1 ENHRY and CDR2 SYGVKD. V was clipped by 1 base and J by 5 bases, with 18 bases between them. The CDR3 runs 16 residues. The DNA of the CDR3 is TGTGCCATCAGTGAGTGGGGGGCCACTAGCGTCGACGAGCAGTACTTC. Translated, it gives CAISEWGATSVDEQYF.

This clonotype showed up just a few times. The chain links TRBV20-1 to TRBJ2-1, with 7 bases fitting TRBD2. V gave up 6 bases and J gave up 12 bases; unmatched junction bases: 11. CDR3 length: 12 amino acids. Germline CDR1 reads DFQATT; CDR2 reads SNEGSKA (reference sequence). The CDR3 DNA reads TGCAGTGCCCATCACACCGGGACTACGCAGTTCTTC. Translated, it gives CSAHHTGTTQFF.

This clonotype was seen a few times. This chain uses TRBV5-1 with TRBJ1-2; TRBD1 aligns across 9 bases. The CDR3 length is 13 residues. Per the germline V gene, CDR1 is SGHRS and CDR2 is YFSETQ. The V and J ends lost 5 bases and 10 bases, in that order; junction bases with no gene match: 9. CDR3: CASSRTGALIYTF. CDR3 coding DNA: TGCGCCAGCAGTCGGACAGGGGCGCTTATCTACACCTTC.